This T cell receptor (beta chain) was identified in a study of T-cell reconstitution after alpha-beta-depleted transplantation in children. Study-wide results and caveats: The high TCRbeta diversity at day 60 in some patients came from surviving recipient T cells and thymic progenitors. By about two months after transplant, alpha-beta T cells reportedly arose from several hundred graft clones that had expanded. At the one-year point after transplant, T-cell counts and TCRbeta diversity were found to come mostly from T cells that had been newly produced.

Ten or more counts support this clonotype. The target antigen is unknown. The authors prepared the TCRbeta library with unique molecular identifiers. TCRdb called the PCR reads again in MiXCR, with one record for every CDR3 protein. Among 84,000 or so distinct CDR3 sequences listed, 15% were seen once. V gave up 2 bases and J gave up 0 bases, with 8 bases separating them. The CDR3 contains 14 residues. The germline CDR1 and CDR2 sequences are MNHEY and SMNVEV (reference sequence). This chain links TRBV27 with TRBJ2-7; D not resolved. The receptor comes from a male patient aged 2 to 10 who had a stem cell transplant for acute lymphoblastic leukemia, so the T cells may come from the graft donor. The sample consisted of PBMCs, mostly from graft donor cells, taken 180 days after TCRalphabeta/CD19-depleted stem cell transplant. CDR3 sequence reads: CASSLGSYSYEQYF. DNA for the CDR3: TGTGCCAGCAGTTTAGGCAGCTACTCCTACGAGCAGTACTTC.